This T cell receptor beta chain was sequenced during a study of blood T cell repertoires in COVID-19. Turning to the study itself: The United States, Italy and Spain provided the acute and convalescent COVID-19 samples. Sources were T cells, B-cell-depleted T cells, or PBMCs; the material itself was cDNA or gDNA.

Germline CDR1 LNHDA, CDR2 SQIVND (reference sequence). V lost 3 bases to trimming and J lost 4 bases; unmatched junction nucleotides: 2. The length of the CDR3 is 13 residues. Per the original methods: Estimated nucleated cell counts came from reference gene primer amplification. The data were produced by immunoSEQ multiplex PCR, yet TCRdb's version contains in-frame clones alone and is incomplete. The V and J calls and clone size come from that table; D and trimming were worked out from the DNA. The data show more than 85,000 clones, with roughly 90% seen just once and roughly 1.9% held by the top ten.

The sequenced sample consisted of peripheral blood. V and J are TRBV19 and TRBJ1-2; 7 bases are shared with TRBD1. The source of this sequence is a woman aged 45-59 years with COVID-19, enrolled during active disease. The DNA for the CDR3 is TGTGCCAGTAGTATGGGGACAGCCTATGGCTACACCTTC. As protein: CASSMGTAYGYTF.